These 21 T cell receptor beta chains came from one sample sequenced in a study of T cells expressing NK-cell markers. TCRdb re-analyzed the 5' RACE reads; it lists each CDR3 protein once, without DNA. This sample lists about 260,000 distinct CDR3 sequences; its ten largest clones have around 4.2%. The specimen was blood T cells: a sorted CD56 or NKG2C T cell subset, CD4+ or CD8+ T cells, or bulk PBMC T cells (not recorded which). Receptor source: a woman aged 18 to 75 in good health.

The chain is built from TRBV5-6 and TRBJ1-1; the TRBD1 assignment by TCRdb is unverifiable without DNA. In germline, CDR1 is SGHDT, CDR2 YYEEEE. CDR3 length: 16 residues. CDR3 loop: CASSLKRTGMNTEAFF.

This rearrangement joins TRBV20-1 to TRBJ1-2; the D gene TCRdb calls, TRBD1, cannot be checked with no DNA. This CDR3 is built from 14 residues. Germline V CDR1 and CDR2: DFQATT, SNEGSKA (reference sequence). The CDR3 reads CSASTGGVHYGYTF.

V and J are TRBV20-1 and TRBJ1-5; the TCRdb call, TRBD1, lacks DNA for checking. The germline gives CDR1 DFQATT, CDR2 SNEGSKA (reference sequence). The CDR3 loop spans 15 amino acids. The CDR3 loop reads CSAHPGGGVGQPQHF.

The CDR3 sequence is CASSLVRALETQYF. The chain is built from TRBV5-1 and TRBJ2-5. Germline-derived CDR1 and CDR2 are SGHRS and YFSETQ. CDR3 length: 14 amino acids.

The CDR3 is CASSYPTGVVRAFF. This rearrangement joins TRBV6-2 or TRBV6-3 to TRBJ1-1; TCRdb's D call of TRBD1 is untestable without DNA. CDR3 length: 14 amino acids. Germline CDR1 MNHEY, CDR2 SVGEGT.

The V call is TRBV12-3 or TRBV12-4, the J call TRBJ1-2; TCRdb gives TRBD1 as the D gene, but with no DNA this cannot be confirmed. CDR3 size: 15 residues. CDR3 protein: CASSLRTGRVGGYTF.

V is TRBV29-1 and J is TRBJ2-5; TCRdb's D call of TRBD2 is untestable without DNA. The CDR3 runs to 13 residues. Germline CDR1 is SQVTM and CDR2 is ANQGSEA. This CDR3 is CSVAGTGGETQYF. Drawing the rest from reference TRBV29-1 and TRBJ2-5, the complete variable domain is SAVISQKPSRDICQRGTSLTIQCQVDSQVTMMFWYRQQPGQSLTLIATANQGSEATYESGFVIDKFPISRPNLTFSTLTVSNMSPEDSSIYLCSVAGTGGETQYFGPGTRLLVL.

The chain combines TRBV5-1 with TRBJ1-2. CDR3 length: 13 residues. The germline V gene has CDR1 SGHRS and CDR2 YFSETQ. The CDR3 loop reads CASSQGQPDGYTF.

The rearrangement uses TRBV29-1 and TRBJ2-1; TCRdb's D gene call, TRBD2, goes unchecked for lack of DNA. Germline values: CDR1 SQVTM, CDR2 ANQGSEA. CDR3 length equals 14 residues. This CDR3 is CSVEYSGTVVEQFF.

The chain carries TRBV9 and TRBJ2-1; with no DNA, the TCRdb D assignment of TRBD1 cannot be verified. Germline V gene data show CDR1 as SGDLS and CDR2 as YYNGEE. The CDR3 has 15 amino acids. This CDR3 is CASSVVRGTRNEQFF.

The rearrangement uses TRBV7-2 and TRBJ1-4; checking the TCRdb D call of TRBD1 is not possible without DNA. This CDR3 spans 14 amino acids. Germline CDR1 and CDR2: SGHTA and FQGNSA. CDR3 amino acids: CASSPPGRNEKLFF.

This chain connects TRBV11-2 to TRBJ2-1; the TCRdb D gene call, TRBD1, has no DNA to confirm it. The CDR3 covers 13 residues. Per germline, CDR1 SGHAT and CDR2 FQNNGV. This CDR3 reads CASSEGEDNEQFF.

This chain joins TRBV30 and TRBJ1-2; TCRdb outputs TRBD1, but without DNA this stays unchecked. Germline CDR1 reads GTSNPN; CDR2 reads SVGIG (reference sequence). The CDR3 spans 12 residues. The CDR3 reads CAWRQSDYGYTF.

V usage is TRBV3-1 and J usage is TRBJ2-4; TCRdb calls TRBD1, which cannot be checked without DNA. This CDR3 has 15 residues. The germline CDR1 and CDR2 sequences are LGHDT and YNNKEL (reference sequence). Here the CDR3 reads CASSRTALAKNIQYF.

V is TRBV30 and J is TRBJ1-2. The CDR3 has 15 residues. Germline CDR1 GTSNPN, CDR2 SVGIG (reference sequence). The CDR3 is CAWSVRVSANYGYTF.

The chain links TRBV5-5 to TRBJ2-3; lacking DNA, the TRBD2 call made by TCRdb goes unchecked. In germline, CDR1 is SGHKS, CDR2 YYEKEE (reference sequence). CDR3 length equals 16 residues. This CDR3 is CASSSVLAGGVDTQYF.

V gene TRBV25-1 combines with J gene TRBJ1-5. Germline assignment: CDR1 MGHDK and CDR2 SYGVNS. The CDR3 loop spans 16 amino acids. This CDR3 reads CASSELGGEDNQPQHF.

V and J are TRBV20-1 and TRBJ1-1; lacking DNA, the TRBD1 call made by TCRdb goes unchecked. CDR3 length: 13 residues. CDR1 is DFQATT, CDR2 SNEGSKA, per germline (reference sequence). CDR3: CSARPGTDGEAFF.

The chain has TRBV6-6 and TRBJ1-6. The CDR3 extends over 12 amino acids. The germline gives CDR1 MNHNY, CDR2 SVGAGI (reference sequence). CDR3 sequence reads: CASSFINSPLHF.

This sequence joins TRBV6-5 and TRBJ1-6; the D gene TCRdb calls, TRBD1, cannot be checked with no DNA. Germline lookup yields CDR1 MNHEY and CDR2 SVGAGI. The CDR3 runs 17 residues. The CDR3 reads CASSYSNRGNPFSPLHF.

The gene calls are TRBV5-1 and TRBJ2-2; TCRdb selects TRBD2, and the lack of DNA leaves this call unchecked. This CDR3 has 17 amino acids. CDR1 and CDR2 from the germline V gene are SGHRS and YFSETQ. CDR3 sequence reads: CASSLTPGLAASGELFF.